This TCR beta chain was captured by sequencing in a study of follicular helper T cells after annual influenza vaccination. TCRdb's table, derived via immunoSEQ multiplex PCR, lists solely in-frame clones and lacks some. The top ten clones hold approximately 3.3% of a sample with about 10,000 clones, over 70% of them seen once. Time point defined: 2015-2016 season, pre-vaccination. This sample comprised CXCR5+ CD38- circulating T follicular helper cells from blood, obtained on the day of influenza vaccination. Subset given: circulating Tfh, non-naive CD4+CXCR5+PD-1+ (ICOS+CD38+ or ICOS-CD38-). This sequence was found in an adult who received the influenza vaccine.

The CDR3 DNA is TGTGCCAGCAGCTTGAACCCAGGGTACCAAGAGACCCAGTACTTC. Protein sequence: CASSLNPGYQETQYF. This rearrangement joins TRBV5-4 to TRBJ2-5; tentative D call: TRBD1 (5 bases). The CDR3 is made up of 15 amino acids. CDR1 SGHNT and CDR2 YYREEE come from the germline V gene (reference sequence). Trimming removed 1 base at V and 0 bases at J, with 10 bases between.